This TCR beta chain was found in a study of blood T cell repertoires in COVID-19. Study-wide context: Sources were T cells, B-cell-depleted T cells, or PBMCs; the material itself was cDNA or gDNA.

This clone was seen at least ten times. V was trimmed by 0 bases and J by 7 bases, leaving 10 bases between them. This CDR3 is built from 13 residues. Per the germline V gene, CDR1 is PRHDT and CDR2 is FYEKMQ (reference sequence). Original processing methods: Amplified reference gene primers provided the basis for estimating nucleated cell counts. The repertoire was sequenced with immunoSEQ multiplex PCR; TCRdb's copy has only in-frame clones and lacks some. V and J calls and clone size are those listed in that table; D and trimming were worked out from the DNA. The sample lists roughly 250,000 clones; around four fifths were seen once.

This sequence was found in a man between 35 and 55 years old with active or convalescent COVID-19. The sequenced sample was peripheral blood. The chain employs TRBV13 and TRBJ2-7; D unresolved. The CDR3 reads CASSLGRYSEQYF. The CDR3, as DNA: TGTGCCAGCAGCTTAGGCCGCTACTCAGAGCAGTACTTC.